A single sample is the source of the 30 T cell receptor beta chains below, sequenced in a study of T-cell reconstitution after alpha-beta-depleted transplantation in children (TCRdb year 2016). Receptors were amplified or captured by PCR. For sequencing, an Illumina HiSeq 2500 was employed. TCR library preparation used molecular barcoding, with unique molecular identifiers applied to normalize quantification of the TCRbeta repertoire. The public sequencing data were trimmed at Q25 with fastp and processed into clonotypes with MiXCR by TCRdb, which kept only in-frame beta chains. Rows are unified per CDR3 protein, each entry keeping the most common DNA and genes. Across this sample there are about 400,000 distinct CDR3 sequences, with 10% to 15% seen only once. The biggest ten clones account for around 4.5% of the sample. The sample consisted of PBMCs, taken from the stem cell graft. The source is a human donor who donated a stem cell graft to a child with Fanconi anemia.

This rearrangement joins TRBV6-4 to TRBJ2-3; unclear D gene. The V gene's germline CDR1 is MRHNA and CDR2 SNTAGT. Deletions cut 2 bases from V and 4 bases from J, with 10 bases between. This CDR3 has 14 amino acids. This chain's CDR3 is CASSDGDGADTQYF. CDR3 DNA: TGTGCCAGCAGTGACGGCGATGGGGCAGATACGCAGTATTTT.

This clonotype has ten or more counts. The chain carries TRBV6-2 or TRBV6-3 and TRBJ1-5; D remains ambiguous. The CDR3 has 13 residues. From germline, CDR1 is MNHEY and CDR2 SVGEGT. The V end was cut by 2 bases, the J end by 6 bases, with 8 bases between. CDR3 DNA sequence: TGTGCCAGCAGTTACGCGGACGCTCAGCCCCAGCATTTT. This translates into CASSYADAQPQHF.

The CDR3 region has the DNA TGTGCCAGCAGCACCGGGACAGCTACACCTCCCTACGAGCAGTACGTC. It specifies CASSTGTATPPYEQYV. This rearrangement joins TRBV28 to TRBJ2-7, with 7 bases fitting TRBD1. This CDR3 has 16 amino acids. Losses at the gene ends were 6 bases for V and 2 bases for J; bases not matched to a gene: 13. Germline values: CDR1 MDHEN, CDR2 SYDVKM.

The chain couples TRBV11-2 to TRBJ2-5; D remains ambiguous. CDR1 and CDR2 from the germline V gene are SGHAT and FQNNGV. The germline V and J ends were trimmed by 0 bases and 6 bases, with 5 bases remaining between them. This CDR3 contains 12 residues. The CDR3: CASSLDGKTQYF. The DNA for the CDR3 is TGTGCCAGCAGCTTAGATGGAAAGACCCAGTACTTC.

This clonotype was detected a few times. The rearrangement joins TRBV6-2 or TRBV6-3 to TRBJ1-4, with no clear D. The V end lost 8 bases, the J end lost 4 bases, and 8 bases lay between the germline ends. Per the germline V gene, CDR1 is MNHEY and CDR2 is SVGEGT. The CDR3 loop spans 12 amino acids. The CDR3 is CASGVINEKLFF. The CDR3 DNA reads TGTGCCAGCGGAGTGATTAATGAAAAACTGTTTTTT.

The gene calls are TRBV5-1 and TRBJ2-2, with 8 positions matching TRBD1. The trim removed 4 bases at V and 4 bases at J, leaving 6 bases unmatched. CDR3 length: 15 residues. The germline V gene has CDR1 SGHRS and CDR2 YFSETQ. The CDR3 spells CASSPDRELTGELFF. CDR3 nucleotide sequence: TGCGCCAGCAGCCCGGACAGGGAACTCACCGGGGAGCTGTTTTTT.

This clonotype was found many times. Mismatch with germline at one junction end may stem from a read error. J is TRBJ2-3 and V is TRBV5-1; D possibly corresponds to TRBD2 (5 bases). CDR1 is SGHRS and CDR2 is YFSETQ in the germline V gene. This CDR3 has 15 amino acids. CDR3 amino acids: CASGFLAGTTDTQYF. CDR3 in DNA: TGCGCCAGCGGCTTCCTGGCGGGTACCACAGATACGCAGTATTTT. The whole variable domain, filled in from reference TRBV5-1 and TRBJ2-3, reads KAGVTQTPRYLIKTRGQQVTLSCSPISGHRSVSWYQQTPGQGLQFLFEYFSETQRNKGNFPGRFSGRQFSNSRSEMNVSTLELGDSALYLCASGFLAGTTDTQYFGPGTRLTVL.

This clonotype was seen ten or more times. The rearrangement uses TRBV28 and TRBJ2-5; 9 bases align to TRBD1. Germline CDR1 and CDR2: MDHEN and SYDVKM. CDR3 length: 15 amino acids. The V gene end was trimmed by 5 bases and the J gene end by 2 bases; junction bases not matched to a gene: 6. CDR3 coding DNA: TGTGCCAGCAGTCAAGGGACAGGGAATCAAGAGACCCAGTACTTC. Protein product: CASSQGTGNQETQYF. The whole variable domain, filled in from reference TRBV28 and TRBJ2-5, reads DVKVTQSSRYLVKRTGEKVFLECVQDMDHENMFWYRQDPGLGLRLIYFSYDVKMKEKGDIPEGYSVSREKKERFSLILESASTNQTSMYLCASSQGTGNQETQYFGPGTRLLVL.

V gene TRBV11-2 combines with J gene TRBJ2-7, with D unclear. The V gene's germline CDR1 is SGHAT and CDR2 FQNNGV. This CDR3 contains 15 residues. Deletions cut 5 bases from V and 1 base from J, with 15 bases between. The CDR3, as DNA: TGTGCCAGCAGCCACAGCGTCGACGTTTCCTACGAGCAGTACGTC. This codes for CASSHSVDVSYEQYV.

This rearrangement joins TRBV2 to TRBJ2-1, with TRBD1 matching 8 bases. The CDR3 contains 13 residues. The J segment lost 14 bases and the V segment lost 4 bases, leaving 10 bases of the junction unmatched. Germline V gives CDR1 SNHLY, CDR2 FYNNEI. The chain's CDR3 is CASSAFLQGEKFF. The DNA for the CDR3 is TGTGCCAGCAGTGCTTTTTTACAGGGGGAGAAGTTCTTC.

This chain connects TRBV18 to TRBJ2-5; D gene uncertain. CDR1 and CDR2 from the germline V gene are KGHSH and LQKENI. V gave up 3 bases and J gave up 4 bases, with 6 bases separating them. This CDR3 contains 12 residues. CDR3 in amino acids: CASSPLRETQYF. The DNA for the CDR3 is TGTGCCAGCTCACCCCTAAGAGAGACCCAGTACTTC.

This clonotype showed up many times. The chain joins TRBV9 to TRBJ2-7; 7 nucleotides agree with TRBD1. This CDR3 spans 14 amino acids. Germline V gene lookup returns CDR1 SGDLS and CDR2 YYNGEE. J was trimmed by 5 bases and V by 4 bases; bases with no gene match: 9. The CDR3 protein is CASSPDRAEDEQYF. CDR3 coding DNA: TGTGCCAGCAGCCCCGACAGGGCCGAGGACGAGCAGTACTTC.

This clonotype was counted many times. The genes are TRBV28 and TRBJ1-5; D not certain. Trimming removed 10 bases at V and 4 bases at J, with 20 bases between. In germline, CDR1 is MDHEN, CDR2 SYDVKM. There are 15 residues in the CDR3. The chain's CDR3 is CATETSGSTNQPQHF. The CDR3 nucleotides read TGTGCCACCGAGACTTCGGGCAGTACGAATCAGCCCCAGCATTTT.

The sample holds a few counts of this clonotype. The chain combines TRBV29-1 with TRBJ1-1; D perhaps matches TRBD1 (5 bases). This CDR3 has 13 amino acids. Deletions cut 4 bases from V and 2 bases from J, with 11 bases between. Germline V gene sequence: CDR1 SQVTM, CDR2 ANQGSEA. CDR3 protein: CSVVRGSNTEAFF. For the CDR3, the DNA is TGCAGCGTTGTAAGGGGTTCAAACACTGAAGCTTTCTTT.

This clonotype was counted between two and nine times. The V call is TRBV2, the J call TRBJ2-1; D call uncertain. CDR3 size: 17 residues. CDR1 is SNHLY, CDR2 FYNNEI, per germline. Trimming took 5 bases from V and 6 from J, leaving 23 bases between them. The CDR3 reads CASSIDSTRTMSNEQFF. The CDR3 coding sequence is TGTGCCAGCAGTATCGACTCAACCAGAACAATGTCCAATGAGCAGTTCTTC.

In this sample, this clonotype turned up many times. The CDR3 region has the DNA TGTGCCAGCAGCCTGGACAGGGCGGATTCACCCCTCCACTTT. Encoded protein: CASSLDRADSPLHF. This chain links TRBV5-4 with TRBJ1-6; 8 nucleotides agree with TRBD1. CDR1 and CDR2 (germline): SGHNT, YYREEE (reference sequence). The CDR3 has 14 residues. V lost 4 bases, J lost 8 bases, and 5 bases stayed unmatched. Supplemented by reference TRBV5-4 and TRBJ1-6, the full variable domain reads ETGVTQSPTHLIKTRGQQVTLRCSSQSGHNTVSWYQQALGQGPQFIFQYYREEENGRGNFPPRFSGLQFPNYSSELNVNALELDDSALYLCASSLDRADSPLHFGNGTRLTVT.

There are many counts of this clonotype. V and J are TRBV9 and TRBJ2-3; unclear D gene. In germline, CDR1 is SGDLS, CDR2 YYNGEE. V was cut by 3 bases and J by 0 bases, with 8 bases left in between. The CDR3 is made up of 14 amino acids. CDR3: CASSAISSTDTQYF. The CDR3, as DNA: TGTGCCAGCAGCGCCATCTCCAGCACAGATACGCAGTATTTT. Drawing the rest from reference TRBV9 and TRBJ2-3, the complete variable domain is DSGVTQTPKHLITATGQRVTLRCSPRSGDLSVYWYQQSLDQGLQFLIQYYNGEERAKGNILERFSAQQFPDLHSELNLSSLELGDSALYFCASSAISSTDTQYFGPGTRLTVL.

This chain links TRBV2 with TRBJ1-1; D ambiguous. This CDR3 is built from 14 residues. Germline assignment: CDR1 SNHLY and CDR2 FYNNEI. The ends were cut back, 8 bases at V and 0 bases at J, with 13 bases in the middle. This chain's CDR3 is CASYPGRMNTEAFF. The CDR3 bases are TGTGCCAGCTACCCCGGGCGCATGAACACTGAAGCTTTCTTT.

In its sample, this clonotype was seen a few times. The chain combines TRBV7-9 with TRBJ1-5, with D unclear. V shed 3 bases and J shed 7 bases, with 10 bases lying between them. The CDR3 spans 13 residues. Germline lookup yields CDR1 SEHNR and CDR2 FQNEAQ (reference sequence). CDR3 sequence: CASSFVGGQPQHF. In nucleotides, the CDR3 is TGTGCCAGCAGCTTTGTAGGTGGGCAGCCCCAGCATTTT.

The V call is TRBV7-2, the J call TRBJ1-5; D ambiguous. Trimming took off 5 bases at V and 0 bases at J, with 11 bases between the two ends. The CDR3 has 15 amino acids. Germline CDR1 and CDR2: SGHTA and FQGNSA. As DNA, the CDR3 is TGTGCCAGCAGCCTCGTCGAGGGTAGCAATCAGCCCCAGCATTTT. This encodes CASSLVEGSNQPQHF.

This clonotype was recorded at least ten times. The CDR3 protein is CASSKDSWSSYEQYV. The CDR3 region has the DNA TGTGCCAGCAGTAAAGACTCCTGGAGCTCCTACGAGCAGTACGTC. The V gene is TRBV28, the J gene TRBJ2-7; D uncertain. Trimming stripped 5 bases from V and 0 bases from J, with 14 bases between. The CDR3 sequence is 15 residues long. Germline CDR1 is MDHEN and CDR2 is SYDVKM.

This clonotype was seen many times. The CDR3 loop reads CSAGQGGGTEAFF. In DNA form, the CDR3 reads TGCAGTGCTGGGCAGGGGGGTGGCACTGAAGCTTTCTTT. This chain links TRBV20-1 with TRBJ1-1; TRBD1 matches at 7 bases. Germline CDR1 is DFQATT and CDR2 is SNEGSKA (reference sequence). The CDR3 is made up of 13 amino acids. J lost 4 bases, V lost 5 bases, and 7 bases had no gene match.

This chain links TRBV20-1 with TRBJ2-7; possible D gene TRBD1, 7 bases. The CDR3 contains 11 residues. V gave up 3 bases and J gave up 9 bases, with 12 bases separating them. Germline V gene data show CDR1 as DFQATT and CDR2 as SNEGSKA (reference sequence). The CDR3 region is CSASQGGSQYF. The DNA of the CDR3 is TGCAGTGCTAGTCAGGGGGGCTCGCAGTACTTC.

This clonotype was counted between two and nine times. The rearrangement uses TRBV18 and TRBJ1-4, with 8 bases identical to TRBD1. V shed 3 bases, J shed 6 bases, and the junction held 3 bases outside the gene matches. This CDR3 contains 14 residues. Germline CDR1 reads KGHSH; CDR2 reads LQKENI. The CDR3 protein is CASSPGQGDEKLFF. CDR3 bases: TGTGCCAGCTCACCCGGACAGGGCGATGAAAAACTGTTTTTT.

In its sample, this clonotype was seen a few times. The chain links TRBV20-1 to TRBJ1-2; 7 bases are a match to TRBD1. This CDR3 is built from 11 residues. Germline assignment: CDR1 DFQATT and CDR2 SNEGSKA (reference sequence). This CDR3 reads CSQSRGIGYTF. CDR3 in DNA: TGCAGCCAGAGCAGGGGGATCGGCTACACCTTC.

This chain connects TRBV7-8 to TRBJ2-7, with 9 bases that match TRBD1. Germline V gene sequence: CDR1 SGHVS, CDR2 FQNEAQ. The junction had 9 bases not matched to a gene; V was cut back by 3 bases and J by 6 bases. The CDR3 loop spans 15 amino acids. The CDR3 DNA is TGTGCCAGCAGCTTGTCCGGGACAGGGCAATTCGAGCAGTACTTC. Its translation: CASSLSGTGQFEQYF.

This clonotype has more than one count but fewer than ten. The chain is built from TRBV5-6 and TRBJ2-5; D is uncertain. Germline loops: CDR1 SGHDT, CDR2 YYEEEE. The CDR3 contains 12 residues. V was clipped by 0 bases and J by 5 bases, with 5 bases between them. CDR3 protein: CASSLAYETQYF. The CDR3 DNA sequence: TGTGCCAGCAGCTTGGCTTACGAGACCCAGTACTTC.

This clonotype was seen at least ten times. This chain uses TRBV12-3 or TRBV12-4 with TRBJ2-2; 8 bases are shared with TRBD2. V dropped 7 bases and J dropped 4; count of bases not matched to a gene: 11. CDR3 length: 16 residues. In nucleotides, the CDR3 is TGTGCCAGCACCTTGGGGCGGGGGGAGATCACCGGGGAGCTGTTTTTT. Protein sequence: CASTLGRGEITGELFF.

In DNA, the CDR3 is TGCAGTGCTGGGCGGCCCCAGCATTTT. The encoded protein is CSAGRPQHF. This chain connects TRBV20-1 to TRBJ1-5; D remains unclear. The germline CDR1 and CDR2 sequences are DFQATT and SNEGSKA (reference sequence). V lost 5 bases and J lost 9, with 5 bases in between. The CDR3 has 9 residues.

This clonotype turned up a few times. The chain links TRBV12-3 or TRBV12-4 to TRBJ2-2, with a weak D call TRBD2 (6 bases). The V gene lost 6 bases and the J gene lost 6 bases, with 11 bases spanning the gap. The CDR3 covers 13 residues. Here the CDR3 DNA reads TGTGCCAGCAGGTTCGGGGAGGCCGGGGAGCTGTTTTTT. Its protein product is CASRFGEAGELFF.